Listed below are T cell receptor beta chains from one sample, sequenced in a study of cytomegalovirus exposure and HLA in healthy donors. Only in-frame clones appear in the TCRdb table, and some are missing; sequencing was by immunoSEQ multiplex PCR. Here the sample spans around 200,000 clones, 65% to 80% being singletons. Sample: PBMCs. Receptors originate from a man under 40 in good health and CMV-seropositive. Each CDR3 is given with its conserved first and last residue. The D gene is left open where the match is weak. Clone sizes are given selectively: once, few, many, or a class where the clone is expanded.

j_gene | d_gene | abundance | v_gene | CDR3nt | CDR3aa
TRBJ1-1 | TRBD1 | NA | TRBV2 | TGTGCCAGCAGGGGGACAGGGATGGCTGAAGCTTTCTTT | CASRGTGMAEAFF
TRBJ1-5 | NA | NA | TRBV7-9 | TGTGCCAGCAGCTCATCACGACAGGTCAATCAGCCCCAGCATTTT | CASSSSRQVNQPQHF
TRBJ1-1 | NA | NA | TRBV6-5 | TGTGCCAGCAGCCTTGGGACTGCGGACACTGAAGCTTTCTTT | CASSLGTADTEAFF
TRBJ1-5 | NA | NA | TRBV6-1 | TGTGCCAGCAGTGAAACTGGTTATCAGCCCCAGCATTTT | CASSETGYQPQHF
TRBJ2-7 | TRBD1 | NA | TRBV15 | TGTGCCACCAGCAGAGTGGGACAGGGGGTCTACGAGCAGTACTTC | CATSRVGQGVYEQYF
TRBJ1-5 | NA | few | TRBV19 | TGTGCCAGTAGTATATCGGGGTTCGAGCAGCCCCAGCATTTT | CASSISGFEQPQHF
TRBJ2-7 | TRBD1 | few | TRBV7-9 | TGTGCCAGCAGCTTGTCCGGGACAGGGGCCGAGCAGTACTTC | CASSLSGTGAEQYF
TRBJ2-3 | TRBD1 | few | TRBV10-1 | TGCGCCAGCAGCGTTCTGGGACAGGGTTCAACAGATACGCAGTATTTT | CASSVLGQGSTDTQYF
TRBJ2-7 | TRBD2 | once | TRBV28 | TGTGCCAGCAGTTTTATCGTAGCGGGAGGCTCCTACGAGCAGTACTTC | CASSFIVAGGSYEQYF
TRBJ2-1 | TRBD1 | NA | TRBV7-3 | TGTGCCAGCAGCGCCAGACAGGGCTCTCCCGGGGAGCAGTTCTTC | CASSARQGSPGEQFF
TRBJ1-5 | NA | NA | TRBV7-2 | TGTGCCAGCAGCTCACAGGCAGATCAGCCCCAGCATTTT | CASSSQADQPQHF
TRBJ1-5 | NA | NA | TRBV7-9 | TGTGCCAGCAGCCAAGGGGCAGGGCATCAGCCCCAGCATTTT | CASSQGAGHQPQHF
TRBJ1-4 | NA | NA | TRBV5-1 | TGCGCCAGCAGCTTGGTTGGAGGTTCGAATGAAAAACTGTTTTTT | CASSLVGGSNEKLFF
TRBJ2-1 | NA | NA | TRBV2 | TGTGCCAGCAGTGGGCTTTACAATGAGCAGTTCTTC | CASSGLYNEQFF
TRBJ1-2 | NA | NA | TRBV6-6 | TGTGCCAGCAGTGCCCGGGAGGGGGTCTATGGCTACACCTTC | CASSAREGVYGYTF
TRBJ1-4 | TRBD1 | NA | TRBV5-1 | TGCGCCAGCAGCGGGGACAGTAATGAAAAACTGTTTTTT | CASSGDSNEKLFF
TRBJ2-5 | TRBD1 | NA | TRBV7-9 | TGTTCCAGCAGCTTATTGGGGACAGGGAGTGAGGCCCAGTACTTC | CSSSLLGTGSEAQYF
TRBJ2-7 | TRBD1 | NA | TRBV5-5 | TGTGCCAGCAGCCGACAGGGGGCCTGGGGGGAGCAGTACTTC | CASSRQGAWGEQYF
TRBJ1-6 | NA | NA | TRBV2 | TGTGCCAGCAGTGTGGCGGGTTCACCCCTCCACTTT | CASSVAGSPLHF
TRBJ1-6 | NA | NA | TRBV27 | TGTGCCAGCAGCCCCCGGACAGTTATCAATTCACCCCTCCACTTT | CASSPRTVINSPLHF
TRBJ2-3 | NA | NA | TRBV2 | TGTGCCAGCAGCAGGATCACAGATACGCAGTATTTT | CASSRITDTQYF
TRBJ2-7 | TRBD2 | NA | TRBV7-9 | TGTGCCACTTCGCGGGAGCGGGGGCCCCCGGCCGAGCAGTACTTC | CATSRERGPPAEQYF
TRBJ1-1 | TRBD1 | NA | TRBV29-1 | TGCAGCGTCCTGGACAGGGGGCTAAGGCATGAAGCTTTCTTT | CSVLDRGLRHEAFF
TRBJ1-4 | NA | few | TRBV6-5 | TGTGCCAGCAGCGGACAGATTAATGAAAAACTGTTTTTT | CASSGQINEKLFF
TRBJ1-5 | NA | NA | TRBV5-8 | TGTGCCAGCAGCTTGGCCGTAGGGGGGGAATGGGATCAGCCCCAGCATTTT | CASSLAVGGEWDQPQHF
TRBJ2-7 | NA | NA | TRBV4-1 | TGCGCCAGCAGCCAAGATCCAGGGATCTACGAGCAGTACTTC | CASSQDPGIYEQYF
TRBJ1-3 | NA | NA | TRBV15 | TGTGCCACCAGCAGAGGCAGCTCTGGAAACACCATATATTTT | CATSRGSSGNTIYF
TRBJ2-5 | NA | NA | TRBV19 | TGTGCCAGTAGTATGGGCACGGTACAAGAGACCCAGTACTTC | CASSMGTVQETQYF
TRBJ1-2 | TRBD1 | NA | TRBV5-4 | TGTGCCAGCAGCCCGGGACAGGGAAAATATGGCTACACCTTC | CASSPGQGKYGYTF
TRBJ1-5 | NA | NA | TRBV7-2 | TGTGCCAGCAGCCCCGACGGACAGCTAGGGCCCCAGCATTTT | CASSPDGQLGPQHF
TRBJ2-7 | NA | NA | TRBV19 | TGTGCCAGTCACAGGTCCTCGGGCGAGCAGTACTTC | CASHRSSGEQYF
TRBJ2-7 | NA | NA | TRBV14 | TGTGCCAGCAGCCAAGGGGGCCTCCGGGACAAGTCCTACGAGCAGTACTTC | CASSQGGLRDKSYEQYF
TRBJ2-1 | TRBD2 | NA | TRBV6-5 | TGTGCCAGCAGGCCCGGACTAGCGGATGAGCAGTTCTTC | CASRPGLADEQFF
TRBJ2-2 | NA | NA | TRBV28 | TGTGCCAGCAGCCCATTGAGCGGGGAGCTGTTTTTT | CASSPLSGELFF
TRBJ2-7 | TRBD1 | NA | TRBV25-1 | TGTGCCAGCAGTGAATCGGGGACAGGGTCCCACGAGCAGTACTTC | CASSESGTGSHEQYF
TRBJ2-7 | TRBD2 | NA | TRBV28 | TGTGCCAGCAGTTCCCCCAAAGGACTAGGAGCCCTGTGGCAGTACTTC | CASSSPKGLGALWQYF
TRBJ2-6 | TRBD1 | few | TRBV27 | TGTGCCAGCGGGTCTCCCACGGGACAGGCCGTCTTCCTGACTTTC | CASGSPTGQAVFLTF
TRBJ2-1 | TRBD1 | NA | TRBV7-9 | TGTGCCAGCAGCTTTATCGGGACAGTCTCTAACAATGAGCAGTTCTTC | CASSFIGTVSNNEQFF
TRBJ2-7 | NA | few | TRBV7-2 | TGTGCCAGCAGCTTAGCCACGGGAGATCTCGGCGAGCAGTACTTC | CASSLATGDLGEQYF
TRBJ2-7 | TRBD2 | NA | TRBV2 | TGTGCCAGCAGTGCTGGGGGGGGATACGAGCAGTACTTC | CASSAGGGYEQYF
TRBJ1-1 | TRBD1 | NA | TRBV7-2 | TGTGCCAGCAGCTTAGAGGGGGCTGGGCGGGCTGAAGCTTTCTTT | CASSLEGAGRAEAFF
TRBJ2-4 | TRBD2 | few | TRBV19 | TGTGCCAGTAGTCGGACTAGCGGGAGGAGTTTAGCCAAAAACATTCAGTACTTC | CASSRTSGRSLAKNIQYF
TRBJ2-7 | TRBD1 | few | TRBV27 | TGTGCCAGCACCCAAGGGGGCCCCTTCTACGAGCAGTACTTC | CASTQGGPFYEQYF
TRBJ2-7 | TRBD2 | NA | TRBV7-6 | TGTGCCAGCAGCTTAGAGAGCGGGGGTATCTACGAGCAGTACTTC | CASSLESGGIYEQYF